Described below is a single TCR beta chain sequence and its context. The antigen remains undetermined. The CDR3 spans 19 residues. The germline gives CDR1 MNHEY, CDR2 SMNVEV (reference sequence). The ends lost 2 bases at V and 7 bases at J; junction bases unmatched: 20. These data are taken from a study of cytomegalovirus exposure and HLA in healthy donors. Study-wide context: One earlier analysis, a look at about 179 million T cells, found almost 120 million unique TCR beta sequences. Researchers found that about 82% of some 400 genotyped donors fell within the Caucasian-associated ancestry cluster.

This PCR relied on a set of 60 Vbeta primers and 13 Jbeta primers. Data came from immunoSEQ multiplex PCR; TCRdb stores just in-frame clones and leaves some out. The table lists fewer than 150,000 clones, about 80% of them singletons. General observations from the study: High specificity and sensitivity for cytomegalovirus status were reported for the classifier. Later on, an analysis found that several of the most significant clusters appeared to be linked to common viral pathogens, which included parvovirus B19.

The TCR sequence derives from a man aged 18-30 years in good health and CMV-seronegative. This chain joins TRBV27 and TRBJ2-1, with 7 nucleotides matching TRBD2. The source material was PBMCs. CDR3 in amino acids: CASSLSGVGRGRTRNEQFF. DNA for the CDR3: TGTGCCAGCAGTTTAAGTGGGGTGGGTCGGGGACGGACTAGAAATGAGCAGTTCTTC.